The 8 T cell receptor beta chains in this list originate from one sample, sequenced in a study of blood T cells in healthy people across ages. The authors ran a second PCR of 7 to 11 cycles using a sample-barcoded 5' primer and a J-beta primer mix. TCRdb passed the 5' RACE reads through MiXCR, listing each CDR3 protein once. This table holds about 1.4 million distinct CDR3 sequences, around 59% found once. What was sequenced was blood. The receptors stem from a man aged 18 to 30 in good health.

The V gene is TRBV27, the J gene TRBJ2-1, with TRBD2 identical over 12 bases. The CDR3 has 17 residues. Germline assignment: CDR1 MNHEY and CDR2 SMNVEV (reference sequence). The V and J ends lost 5 bases and 8 bases, in that order; junction bases with no gene match: 13. The CDR3 sequence is CASSEGLAGSYGDEQFF. The CDR3 DNA reads as TGTGCCAGCAGTGAGGGACTAGCGGGCTCTTACGGCGATGAGCAGTTCTTC.

The chain joins TRBV12-3 or TRBV12-4 to TRBJ1-1; 7 bases align to TRBD1. V lost 1 base and J lost 7; bases outside the gene matches: 6. The CDR3 totals 14 residues. This CDR3 is CASSLEPGQLEAFF. CDR3 DNA sequence: TGTGCCAGCAGTTTAGAACCGGGACAGCTTGAAGCTTTCTTT.

This clonotype came up a few times. The chain couples TRBV12-3 or TRBV12-4 to TRBJ2-7; 9 nucleotides match TRBD2. The junction had 7 bases not matched to a gene; V was cut back by 7 bases and J by 3 bases. The CDR3 has 14 amino acids. The CDR3 loop reads CASTFGLANYEQYF. For the CDR3, the DNA is TGTGCCAGCACCTTCGGACTAGCGAACTACGAGCAGTACTTC.

This clonotype came up a few times. The chain joins TRBV6-1 to TRBJ2-1; no reliable D call. This CDR3 spans 12 amino acids. V was trimmed by 6 bases and J by 8 bases, leaving 11 bases between them. Germline CDR1 MNHNS, CDR2 SASEGT. CDR3 DNA: TGTGCCAGCAGAGACCCTGCGTATGAGCAGTTCTTC. Translating gives CASRDPAYEQFF.

This chain connects TRBV2 to TRBJ2-1; no firm D call. There are 13 residues in the CDR3. The germline V and J ends were trimmed by 4 bases and 3 bases, with 7 bases remaining between them. Per germline, CDR1 SNHLY and CDR2 FYNNEI. Here the CDR3 reads CASSVSYYNEQFF. The DNA of the CDR3 is TGTGCCAGCAGTGTTAGTTACTACAATGAGCAGTTCTTC.

V is TRBV11-2 and J is TRBJ2-1; tentative D call: TRBD1 (5 bases). Germline CDR1 SGHAT, CDR2 FQNNGV. The CDR3 totals 13 residues. V was pared by 3 bases and J by 8 bases, with 11 bases between. CDR3: CASSFQGLDEQFF. In DNA form, the CDR3 reads TGTGCCAGCAGCTTTCAGGGTCTCGATGAGCAGTTCTTC.

The chain carries TRBV4-2 and TRBJ2-7; D is undetermined. Germline CDR1 reads LGHNA; CDR2 reads YNFKEQ. The CDR3 length is 20 residues. V was cut by 0 bases and J by 0 bases, with 24 bases left in between. This CDR3 is CASSQESQSSRSDVSYEQYF. As DNA, the CDR3 is TGTGCCAGCAGCCAAGAGTCCCAATCCTCCCGATCGGACGTCTCCTACGAGCAGTACTTC.

The chain uses TRBV7-8 and TRBJ2-1, with unresolved D. Germline CDR1 SGHVS, CDR2 FQNEAQ. This CDR3 contains 15 residues. Trimming took off 5 bases at V and 2 bases at J, with 13 bases between the two ends. CDR3 in DNA: TGTGCCAGCAGCCCGGACGGAAACACCTACAATGAGCAGTTCTTC. This codes for CASSPDGNTYNEQFF.